This TCR beta chain is drawn from a study of Ad26.COV2.S vaccination and SARS-CoV-2 variants. This sample's treatment: 19 received Ad26.COV2.S at low or high dose, single or two shots; 5 received placebo; per-sample allocation not given. Sampling occurred on day 63 after the first vaccine or placebo injection. The germline V gene encodes CDR1 SGHVS and CDR2 FQNEAQ. The CDR3 is made up of 13 amino acids. V shed 0 bases and J shed 5 bases, with 7 bases lying between them. TCRdb's table, derived via immunoSEQ multiplex PCR, lists solely in-frame clones and lacks some. The sample yields 360,000 or so clones, about 91% seen once.

The specimen was peripheral blood, collected in a trial of Ad26.COV2.S vaccine versus placebo. This TCR derives from a person aged 18-60 years who received the Ad26.COV2.S COVID-19 vaccine or a placebo. The chain combines TRBV7-8 with TRBJ1-2, with unresolved D. The chain's CDR3 is CASSLADYYGYTF. In DNA form, the CDR3 reads TGTGCCAGCAGCTTAGCCGATTATTATGGCTACACCTTC.